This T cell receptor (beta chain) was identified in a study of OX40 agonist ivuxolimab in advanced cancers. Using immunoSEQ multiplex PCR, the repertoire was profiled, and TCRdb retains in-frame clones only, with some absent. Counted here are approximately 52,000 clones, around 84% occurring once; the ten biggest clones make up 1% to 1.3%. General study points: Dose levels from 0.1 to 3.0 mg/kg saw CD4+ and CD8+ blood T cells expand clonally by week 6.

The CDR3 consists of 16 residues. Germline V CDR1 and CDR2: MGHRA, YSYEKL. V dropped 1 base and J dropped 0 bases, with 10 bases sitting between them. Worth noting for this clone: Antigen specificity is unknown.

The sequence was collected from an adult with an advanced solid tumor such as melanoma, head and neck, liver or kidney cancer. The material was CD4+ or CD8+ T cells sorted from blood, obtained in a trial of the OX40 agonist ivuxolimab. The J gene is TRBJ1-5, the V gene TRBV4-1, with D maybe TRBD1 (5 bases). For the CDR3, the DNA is TGCGCCAGCAGCCAAGCCGGGACTACTAGCAATCAGCCCCAGCATTTT. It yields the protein CASSQAGTTSNQPQHF.